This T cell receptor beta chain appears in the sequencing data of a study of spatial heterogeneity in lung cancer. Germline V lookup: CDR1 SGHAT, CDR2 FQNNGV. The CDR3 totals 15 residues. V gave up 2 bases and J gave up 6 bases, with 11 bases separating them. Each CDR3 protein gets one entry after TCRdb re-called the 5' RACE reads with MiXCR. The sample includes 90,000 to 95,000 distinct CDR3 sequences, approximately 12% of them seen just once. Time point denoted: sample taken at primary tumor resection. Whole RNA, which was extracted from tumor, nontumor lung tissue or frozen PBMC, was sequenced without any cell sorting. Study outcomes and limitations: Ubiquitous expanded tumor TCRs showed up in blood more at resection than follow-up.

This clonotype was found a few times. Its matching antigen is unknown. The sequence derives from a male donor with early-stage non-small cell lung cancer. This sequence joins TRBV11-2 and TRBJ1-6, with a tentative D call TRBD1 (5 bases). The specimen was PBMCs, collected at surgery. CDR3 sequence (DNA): TGTGCCAGCAGCTTAAGGGGCGCGGGTAATTCACCCCTCCACTTT. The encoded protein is CASSLRGAGNSPLHF.